This T cell receptor beta chain was recovered during a study of post-analysis software for immune sequencing data. Study-level points and caveats: When patients were compared with controls, roughly five TRBV segments were more frequent, TRBV5-6, TRBV5-1 and TRBV20-1 among them. Normalized Chao1 diversity was significantly lower in multiple sclerosis patients than in controls. When the samples were clustered directly with F measure, those that had been prepared in the same batch showed strong co-clustering.

This clonotype was seen at least ten times. The antigen remains unidentified. TCR beta libraries were prepared from cDNA with unique molecular identifiers. TCRdb re-analysed the PCR reads in MiXCR, keeping a single row per CDR3 protein. The table shows about 200,000 distinct CDR3 sequences, with 29% occurring only once. This CDR3 spans 13 amino acids. Germline CDR1 reads KGHSH; CDR2 reads LQKENI. V dropped 2 bases and J dropped 9 bases, with 14 bases sitting between them. This TCR derives from a girl under 18 with multiple sclerosis. The specimen sequenced was blood. The V call is TRBV18, the J call TRBJ2-7; tentatively, D is TRBD2 (6 bases). The CDR3 loop reads CASSPGLTRGQYF. CDR3 in DNA: TGTGCCAGCTCACCAGGACTAACTCGCGGGCAGTACTTC.